This T cell receptor (beta chain) was obtained from a study of T cell repertoires in cytomegalovirus infection. Study at large: In the study, CMV epitopes included recently identified HLA-C-restricted and well-studied HLA-B-restricted ones.

The CDR3 spans 14 residues. Germline-derived CDR1 and CDR2 are SGDLS and YYNGEE. The V and J ends lost 0 bases and 6 bases respectively, with 12 bases between them. Using its own MiXCR run on the reads, TCRdb lists one record per CDR3 protein. Of about 920,000 distinct CDR3 sequences listed, approximately 33% are singletons. Concerning this clonotype itself: Its antigen is as yet unknown.

The V call is TRBV9, the J call TRBJ1-2; the D is unclear. The receptor was derived from a human donor in good health (CMV status not recorded). Some clones in this sample may be carry-over from other donors' samples. The specimen was cultured CD8+ T cells from PBMCs, collected from culture after CMV antigen stimulation. CDR3 residues: CASSVATTRDGYTF. In nucleotides, the CDR3 is TGTGCCAGCAGCGTAGCTACGACAAGGGATGGCTACACCTTC.